What follows are 26 T cell receptor beta chains derived from one specimen sequenced in a study of CD8 T cells in ankylosing spondylitis. Whole-study results and caveats: Within ankylosing spondylitis blood, a TCR beta motif made up of fewer than ten highly homologous variants appeared to be characteristic.

Via MiXCR, TCRdb re-called the 5' RACE reads, giving one row per CDR3 protein. This sample carries some 840,000 distinct CDR3 sequences, approximately 12% of them seen once, and the ten largest clones take more than 0.5%. Which antigens these TCRs recognize remains unknown. The sequenced sample was blood, either unsorted or a sorted T cell fraction (not recorded which). Every receptor here comes from a male donor with ankylosing spondylitis.

This clonotype has at least ten counts. The chain has TRBV2 and TRBJ1-2; the D is unclear. CDR1 SNHLY and CDR2 FYNNEI come from the germline V gene. Between the trimmed V and J ends, which lost 3 bases and 1 base, there was a span of 3 bases. CDR3 length equals 12 residues. The CDR3 protein is CASSEVNYGYTF. The CDR3 region has the DNA TGTGCCAGCAGTGAGGTTAACTATGGCTACACCTTC.

The rearrangement links TRBV18 to TRBJ2-3; D may be TRBD2 (6 bases). V shed 3 bases and J shed 8 bases, with 18 bases lying between them. The CDR3 contains 15 residues. Germline values: CDR1 KGHSH, CDR2 LQKENI. In nucleotides, the CDR3 is TGTGCCAGCTCACCTTCCAGGGAAACTAGCCCTACGCAGTATTTT. Protein sequence: CASSPSRETSPTQYF.

This sequence joins TRBV10-3 and TRBJ2-7; TRBD1 matches at 10 bases. Germline V gives CDR1 ENHRY, CDR2 SYGVKD. CDR3 length equals 14 residues. V lost 5 bases to trimming and J lost 5 bases; unmatched junction nucleotides: 6. The CDR3 here is CAISPGQGIHEQYF. The CDR3 DNA reads TGTGCCATCAGTCCGGGACAGGGGATTCACGAGCAGTACTTC.

This clonotype has only a few counts. V is TRBV10-3 and J is TRBJ2-7; TRBD2 matches 7 bases. CDR1 is ENHRY, CDR2 SYGVKD, per germline. V was pared by 3 bases and J by 4 bases, with 9 bases of the junction left unmatched. The CDR3 runs 15 residues. CDR3 bases: TGTGCCATCAGTGAATGGGAGCGGGGCGGATACGAGCAGTACTTC. This codes for CAISEWERGGYEQYF.

The chain carries TRBV28 and TRBJ2-1; 9 bases agree with TRBD1. This CDR3 region has 15 residues. J was trimmed by 4 bases and V by 3 bases; bases with no gene match: 4. Germline assignment: CDR1 MDHEN and CDR2 SYDVKM. The DNA of the CDR3 is TGTGCCAGCAGTTTCCAACAGGGGGCTTACAATGAGCAGTTCTTC. Translated, it gives CASSFQQGAYNEQFF.

The chain has TRBV28 and TRBJ1-2, with 10 positions matching TRBD1. J gave up 4 bases and V 4 bases, and 6 bases lay outside the gene matches. This CDR3 comprises 15 residues. Germline assignment: CDR1 MDHEN and CDR2 SYDVKM. CDR3 nucleotides: TGTGCCAGCAGTTCAGGGACAGGGGATCCCTATGGCTACACCTTC. Translating gives CASSSGTGDPYGYTF.

The sample holds many counts of this clonotype. V usage is TRBV6-5 and J usage is TRBJ2-7; tentatively, D is TRBD2 (6 bases). This CDR3 has 14 amino acids. With 2 bases removed from V and 0 bases from J, the gap between germline ends came to 8 bases. Germline CDR1 reads MNHEY; CDR2 reads SVGAGI. The chain's CDR3 is CASSYGGNSYEQYF. As DNA, the CDR3 is TGTGCCAGCAGTTACGGAGGGAACTCCTACGAGCAGTACTTC.

V usage is TRBV20-1 and J usage is TRBJ2-3; no reliable D call. The CDR3 loop spans 12 amino acids. V gave up 5 bases and J gave up 2 bases, with 8 bases separating them. Per germline, CDR1 DFQATT and CDR2 SNEGSKA (reference sequence). CDR3 nucleotides: TGCAGTGCTGGAATGAACACAGATACGCAGTATTTT. This translates into CSAGMNTDTQYF.

This clonotype was seen a few times. This chain connects TRBV6-1 to TRBJ2-2, with D maybe TRBD2 (6 bases). Germline V lookup: CDR1 MNHNS, CDR2 SASEGT. V lost 11 bases and J lost 3, with 13 bases in between. This CDR3 is built from 13 residues. Here the CDR3 reads CASLRRDTGELFF. CDR3 sequence (DNA): TGTGCCTCCCTAAGGAGGGACACCGGGGAGCTGTTTTTT.

Only a few counts were recorded for this clonotype. The chain couples TRBV11-3 to TRBJ2-1, with a weak D call TRBD2 (6 bases). The CDR3 is 13 residues long. Trimming took 4 bases from V and 8 from J, leaving 12 bases between them. From germline, CDR1 is SGHNT and CDR2 YENEEA. In DNA form, the CDR3 reads TGTGCCAGCAGCTCCGTTGGGGAGGATGAGCAGTTCTTC. Translated: CASSSVGEDEQFF.

V is TRBV4-1 and J is TRBJ2-3, with D hard to call. The CDR3 is 13 residues long. Germline lookup yields CDR1 MGHRA and CDR2 YSYEKL. Trimming left V 1 base short and J 5 bases short, with 7 bases between. The CDR3 nucleotides read TGCGCCAGCAGCCAAGCCTGGCAAGATACGCAGTATTTT. Translated, it gives CASSQAWQDTQYF.

This clonotype was seen a few times. DNA of the CDR3: TGCGCCAGCAGCCATGATATCTCAGGGCCAAATGAGCAGTTCTTC. Translating gives CASSHDISGPNEQFF. This chain joins TRBV4-3 and TRBJ2-1, with D perhaps matching TRBD1 (5 bases). Trimming took off 3 bases at V and 7 bases at J, with 16 bases between the two ends. Germline lookup yields CDR1 LGHNA and CDR2 YSLEER. This CDR3 contains 15 residues.

This rearrangement joins TRBV4-1 to TRBJ2-3; D could derive from TRBD1 or TRBD2 (5 bases each). This CDR3 has 14 amino acids. Germline CDR1 is MGHRA and CDR2 is YSYEKL. V lost 4 bases, J lost 6 bases, and 14 bases lay in between. The CDR3: CASSRSGTIDTQYF. CDR3 coding DNA: TGCGCCAGCAGCCGTTCCGGGACCATCGATACGCAGTATTTT.

In nucleotides, the CDR3 is TGTGCCAGCAGCTTAGAGGGGGCCGGGACAGGGAATGAAAAACTGTTTTTT. Its protein is CASSLEGAGTGNEKLFF. The chain joins TRBV7-6 to TRBJ1-4; 9 nucleotides line up with TRBD1. Looked up from germline, CDR1 is SGHVS and CDR2 is FNYEAQ. Trimming at V came to 1 base and at J to 5 bases, leaving 8 bases not matched to a gene. This CDR3 comprises 17 residues.

This clonotype was seen only a few times. The V and J genes are TRBV10-3 and TRBJ1-1, with TRBD1 matching over 10 bases. The J segment lost 10 bases and the V segment lost 3 bases, leaving 11 bases of the junction unmatched. CDR3 length: 15 residues. Germline lookup yields CDR1 ENHRY and CDR2 SYGVKD. CDR3 sequence: CAISDYDRGRGVAFF. The CDR3 nucleotides are TGTGCCATCAGTGATTATGACAGGGGGCGAGGTGTAGCTTTCTTT.

Comment on this clonotype: This may be a read error, as it is one base from a much larger clone. This CDR3 fails to terminate in the conserved phenylalanine or tryptophan, so it likely reflects a read error. This chain connects TRBV9 to TRBJ2-7, with D perhaps matching TRBD1 (5 bases). CDR1 and CDR2 (germline): SGDLS, YYNGEE. Trimming shortened V by 2 bases and J by 5 bases, and 11 bases separated the two germline ends. This CDR3 spans 13 amino acids. CDR3 protein: CASSVPGIDEQYY. The CDR3 DNA sequence: TGTGCCAGCAGCGTCCCAGGGATCGACGAGCAGTACTAC.

This clonotype occurred many times. The rearrangement joins TRBV7-2 to TRBJ1-5; D is uncertain. The germline CDR1 and CDR2 sequences are SGHTA and FQGNSA. The CDR3 contains 12 residues. Trimming took 3 bases from V and 5 from J, leaving 5 bases between them. CDR3 in DNA: TGTGCCAGCAGCTTGATCGATCAGCCCCAGCATTTT. Its translation: CASSLIDQPQHF. Drawing the rest from reference TRBV7-2 and TRBJ1-5, the complete variable domain is GAGVSQSPSNKVTEKGKDVELRCDPISGHTALYWYRQSLGQGLEFLIYFQGNSAPDKSGLPSDRFSAERTGGSVSTLTIQRTQQEDSAVYLCASSLIDQPQHFGDGTRLSIL.

This clonotype was seen at least ten times. The rearrangement joins TRBV21-1 to TRBJ2-3; the D segment call TRBD1 is taken from the table without a DNA check. TRBV21-1 is a pseudogene segment. The CDR3 is 15 residues long. CDR3 region: CASIPKGQGLHTQYF. The CDR3 nucleotides are TGTGCCAGCATCCCAAAGGGACAGGGCCTACATACGCAGTATTTT.

This clonotype has a count of ten or more. V is TRBV10-3 and J is TRBJ1-5; a weak D match, TRBD1 (6 bases). Germline CDR1 ENHRY, CDR2 SYGVKD. V gave up 3 bases and J gave up 3 bases, with 15 bases separating them. The length of the CDR3 is 16 residues. CDR3 sequence: CAISDKQQGLNQPQHF. DNA for the CDR3: TGTGCCATCAGTGACAAACAACAGGGTCTCAATCAGCCCCAGCATTTT.

This chain connects TRBV28 to TRBJ2-7; 8 positions match TRBD1. V lost 6 bases and J lost 1; bases outside the gene matches: 11. Germline loops: CDR1 MDHEN, CDR2 SYDVKM. CDR3 length: 16 amino acids. The CDR3 protein is CASRGTGTGLSYEQYF. In DNA, the CDR3 is TGTGCCAGCAGGGGTACCGGGACAGGACTATCCTACGAGCAGTACTTC.

CDR3 nucleotide sequence: TGTGCCAGCTCACCTATGGCAGGCTATGGCTACACCTTC. As protein: CASSPMAGYGYTF. V gene TRBV18 combines with J gene TRBJ1-2, with D unclear. The V end lost 3 bases, the J end lost 4 bases, and 9 bases lay between the germline ends. The CDR3 length is 13 residues. The germline gives CDR1 KGHSH, CDR2 LQKENI.

This clonotype was seen ten or more times. This sequence joins TRBV20-1 and TRBJ2-3, with a tentative D call TRBD2 (5 bases). This CDR3 contains 15 residues. The V gene lost 6 bases and the J gene lost 0 bases, with 16 bases spanning the gap. Germline CDR1 DFQATT, CDR2 SNEGSKA (reference sequence). CDR3 sequence: CSARGAVQSTDTQYF. The CDR3 nucleotides are TGCAGTGCCCGAGGAGCGGTACAAAGCACAGATACGCAGTATTTT.

The chain combines TRBV27 with TRBJ1-5, with D possibly matching TRBD1 (6 bases). V was shortened by 2 bases and J by 5 bases, with 16 bases between the two germline ends. Looked up from germline, CDR1 is MNHEY and CDR2 is SMNVEV (reference sequence). The CDR3 spans 16 residues. Here the CDR3 DNA reads TGTGCCAGCAGTTTAGGCGGCCTGGGGGGGCATCAGCCCCAGCATTTT. Translated, it gives CASSLGGLGGHQPQHF.

This clonotype was seen at least ten times. This chain uses TRBV20-1 with TRBJ1-6; possibly TRBD1 for D (6 bases). The length of the CDR3 is 15 residues. Germline V gene sequence: CDR1 DFQATT, CDR2 SNEGSKA (reference sequence). The V end was cut by 5 bases, the J end by 9 bases, with 20 bases between. The DNA for the CDR3 is TGCAGTGCTCCACACCCGACAGGAAGCGGTTCACCCCTCCACTTT. This gives the protein CSAPHPTGSGSPLHF.

The sample holds a few counts of this clonotype. This rearrangement joins TRBV2 to TRBJ2-3; D is undetermined. V lost 3 bases and J lost 1, with 2 bases in between. The length of the CDR3 is 12 residues. Per the germline V gene, CDR1 is SNHLY and CDR2 is FYNNEI. In DNA form, the CDR3 reads TGTGCCAGCAGTGACCGCACAGATACGCAGTATTTT. As protein: CASSDRTDTQYF.

This clonotype has more than one count but fewer than ten. Mismatch with germline at one junction end may stem from a read error. The J gene is TRBJ1-1, the V gene TRBV7-3; D is unresolved. Germline CDR1 reads SGHTA; CDR2 reads FQGTGA. The CDR3 extends over 13 amino acids. The CDR3 DNA is TGTGCCAGCAGGTTAATTAGTGACACTGAAGCTTTCTTT. It translates to CASRLISDTEAFF. The full variable domain, with the rest looked up from reference TRBV7-3 and TRBJ1-1, is GAGVSQTPSNKVTEKGKYVELRCDPISGHTALYWYRQSLGQGPEFLIYFQGTGAADDSGLPNDRFFAVRPEGSVSTLKIQRTERGDSAVYLCASRLISDTEAFFGQGTRLTVV.